These T cell receptor beta chains were read from a single sample in a study of blood T cells in healthy people across ages. TCRdb reprocessed the 5' RACE reads with MiXCR, giving one entry per CDR3 protein. The table records about 730,000 distinct CDR3 sequences, roughly 41% of them present only once. Source material: blood. These receptors were collected from a woman aged 55-69 years in good health. Each CDR3 is given with its conserved first and last residue. D genes are given only for firm matches. The listing skips clone size in some rows; elsewhere it reads once, few, many or a size class.

>TRBJ2-7|NA|NA|TRBV6-6|13
CASSKPLERTQYF
TGTGCCAGCAGTAAACCCCTAGAAAGAACCCAGTACTTC
>TRBJ2-1|NA|TRBD2|TRBV11-2|15
CASSLVLAGGVGQFF
TGTGCCAGCAGCTTAGTACTAGCGGGGGGCGTTGGGCAGTTCTTC
>TRBJ2-5|NA|TRBD2|TRBV20-1|15
CSAPPPGGPYNEQYF
TGCAGTGCACCCCCTCCGGGAGGACCCTACAATGAGCAGTACTTC
>TRBJ2-3|NA|TRBD2|TRBV11-3|17
CASSLGVAGGNTDTQYF
TGTGCCAGCAGCTTAGGGGTAGCGGGAGGGAACACAGATACGCAGTATTTT
>TRBJ2-1|NA|TRBD2|TRBV3-1|18
CASSSRTSGISSYNEQFF
TGTGCCAGCAGCTCCCGGACTAGCGGGATTTCGTCCTACAATGAGCAGTTCTTC
>TRBJ1-6|NA|TRBD1|TRBV20-1|14
CSARPGQNNSPLHF
TGCAGTGCTAGACCGGGACAGAATAATTCACCCCTCCACTTT
>TRBJ1-5|once|NA|TRBV2|13
CASSEGPYQPQHF
TGTGCCAGCAGTGAGGGCCCCTATCAGCCCCAGCATTTT
>TRBJ2-6|NA|TRBD2|TRBV7-2|17
CASSLVSGAPGANVLTF
TGTGCCAGCAGCTTAGTTAGCGGGGCGCCTGGGGCCAACGTCCTGACTTTC
>TRBJ2-4|few|TRBD1|TRBV5-1|15
CASSPPRDSKNIQYF
TGCGCCAGCAGCCCCCCCCGGGACAGCAAAAACATTCAGTACTTC
>TRBJ2-3|NA|TRBD2|TRBV24-1|16
CATSDPGTSGTDTQYF
TGTGCCACCAGTGATCCTGGGACTAGCGGGACAGATACGCAGTATTTT
>TRBJ1-2|NA|NA|TRBV2|13
CASNPPENYGYTF
TGTGCCAGCAATCCTCCGGAAAACTATGGCTACACCTTC
>TRBJ2-1|NA|TRBD2|TRBV10-3|19
CAISESNAPRLAGLNEQFF
TGTGCCATCAGTGAGTCAAACGCCCCCAGACTAGCGGGTCTCAATGAGCAGTTCTTC
>TRBJ2-1|many|TRBD1|TRBV29-1|10
CSVQQGLQFF
TGCAGCGTGCAACAGGGGCTGCAGTTCTTC
>TRBJ2-1|once|NA|TRBV6-6|15
CASSYKGPLYNEQFF
TGTGCCAGCAGTTACAAGGGCCCTCTCTACAATGAGCAGTTCTTC
>TRBJ2-7|few|TRBD2|TRBV6-5|15
CASSSLSGNSYEQYF
TGTGCCAGCAGTTCCCTTAGCGGGAACTCCTACGAGCAGTACTTC
>TRBJ2-1|many|NA|TRBV20-1|12
CSARASQWEQFF
TGCAGTGCTAGAGCCTCGCAGTGGGAGCAGTTCTTC
>TRBJ2-1|few|TRBD2|TRBV5-1|18
CASSLLLEAGNSYNEQFF
TGCGCCAGCAGCTTGCTCCTCGAAGCGGGAAACTCCTACAATGAGCAGTTCTTC
>TRBJ2-3|NA|TRBD2|TRBV3-1|17
CASSQDYGRGSTDTQYF
TGTGCCAGCAGCCAAGATTATGGGCGGGGGAGCACAGATACGCAGTATTTT
>TRBJ1-1|few|NA|TRBV6-1|13
CASRRIENTEAFF
TGTGCCAGCAGGAGGATAGAGAACACTGAAGCTTTCTTT
>TRBJ2-5|NA|NA|TRBV6-5|11
CASSVGQTQYF
TGTGCCAGCAGCGTAGGTCAGACCCAGTACTTC
>TRBJ1-6|few|NA|TRBV7-2|14
CASSLAQRGSPLHF
TGTGCCAGCAGCTTAGCCCAGAGGGGGTCACCCCTCCACTTT
>TRBJ1-2|few|NA|TRBV30|12
CAWSLSPDGYTF
TGTGCCTGGAGTTTAAGCCCCGATGGCTACACCTTC
>TRBJ1-1|NA|NA|TRBV12-3/TRBV12-4|15
CASSLMPPRNTEAFF
TGTGCCAGCAGTTTAATGCCCCCAAGGAACACTGAAGCTTTCTTT
>TRBJ1-2|few|NA|TRBV9|13
CASSAHRNYGYTF
TGTGCCAGCAGCGCACACAGGAACTATGGCTACACCTTC
>TRBJ2-5|NA|TRBD2|TRBV20-1|15
CSARYREGPFETQYF
TGCAGTGCTAGATATCGGGAGGGCCCATTCGAGACCCAGTACTTC
>TRBJ2-7|NA|TRBD2|TRBV20-1|14
CSATLAGGPPEQYF
TGCAGTGCCACACTAGCGGGAGGTCCCCCCGAGCAGTACTTC
>TRBJ2-3|NA|TRBD2|TRBV7-2|19
CASRSSGTSGGAWRDTQYF
TGTGCCAGCAGGTCATCCGGGACTAGCGGGGGGGCCTGGAGAGATACGCAGTATTTT
>TRBJ2-3|few|TRBD2|TRBV7-8|18
CASSLWGTSGGPTDTQYF
TGTGCCAGCAGCTTATGGGGGACTAGCGGGGGGCCCACAGATACGCAGTATTTT
>TRBJ2-7|NA|NA|TRBV7-6|17
CASSLGLGGGGADERYF
TGTGCCAGCAGCTTAGGGTTGGGCGGTGGGGGGGCCGACGAGCGGTACTTC
>TRBJ2-7|few|NA|TRBV4-1|16
CASSQGSGLIPHEQYF
TGCGCCAGCAGCCAAGGGTCCGGACTAATTCCCCACGAGCAGTACTTC
>TRBJ1-5|NA|TRBD1|TRBV29-1|13
CSVALDRGQPQHF
TGCAGCGTCGCCCTGGACAGGGGTCAGCCCCAGCATTTT
>TRBJ2-3|once|NA|TRBV20-1|13
CSARRLGADTQYF
TGCAGTGCTAGACGCTTAGGTGCAGATACGCAGTATTTT
>TRBJ2-3|NA|NA|TRBV24-1|15
CATSDEWSSTDTQYF
TGTGCCACCAGTGATGAGTGGAGTAGCACAGATACGCAGTATTTT
>TRBJ2-7|NA|TRBD2|TRBV20-1|15
CSAPTFGGGAYEQYF
TGCAGTGCACCAACATTCGGCGGGGGGGCCTACGAGCAGTACTTC
>TRBJ2-7|NA|TRBD1|TRBV6-5|14
CASTQLTGGSEQYF
TGTGCCAGCACTCAGCTGACAGGGGGCTCCGAGCAGTACTTC